A single sample gave rise to the 10 T cell receptor beta chains below, sequenced in a study of T cell clonotyping in hematopoietic cell transplantation. Clones were sequenced by immunoSEQ multiplex PCR, and TCRdb holds only the in-frame ones, with some missing. This table holds approximately 10,000 clones, approximately 90% found once. The specimen sequenced was peripheral blood mononuclear cells. The receptors come from a woman in her forties or fifties in good health. Some clones in this sample may be carry-over from other donors' samples.

This clone was observed a single time. The gene calls are TRBV29-1 and TRBJ2-7; 10 bases agree with TRBD1. Germline V lookup: CDR1 SQVTM, CDR2 ANQGSEA. This CDR3 comprises 12 residues. The trim removed 6 bases at V and 3 bases at J, leaving 2 bases unmatched. The CDR3 DNA sequence: TGCAGCGTCAGGGACAGGGGCTACGAGCAGTACTTC. Protein product: CSVRDRGYEQYF.

The gene calls are TRBV5-1 and TRBJ2-3; weak D call: TRBD2 (5 bases). The ends were cut back, 3 bases at V and 2 bases at J, with 16 bases in the middle. Per the germline V gene, CDR1 is SGHRS and CDR2 is YFSETQ. This CDR3 is built from 16 residues. The CDR3 coding sequence is TGCGCCAGCAGCTCTTCTGGCGGGCGGCTCACAGATACGCAGTATTTT. Its translation: CASSSSGGRLTDTQYF.

This chain joins TRBV19 and TRBJ1-2; weak D call: TRBD1 (6 bases). CDR1 is LNHDA, CDR2 SQIVND, per germline (reference sequence). This CDR3 has 17 residues. V lost 3 bases to trimming and J lost 0 bases, with 17 bases between them. This CDR3 is CASSIIQGTASNYGYTF. The CDR3, as DNA: TGTGCCAGTAGTATTATACAGGGCACAGCTTCTAACTATGGCTACACCTTC.

This chain joins TRBV28 and TRBJ1-2, with 9 positions matching TRBD1. Trimming removed 6 bases from V and 2 bases from J; junction bases left unmatched: 4. There are 14 residues in the CDR3. CDR1 is MDHEN, CDR2 SYDVKM, per germline. CDR3 nucleotide sequence: TGTGCCAGCAGGGTGGGACAGGGAAACTATGGCTACACCTTC. Its protein product is CASRVGQGNYGYTF.

This chain uses TRBV2 with TRBJ1-4, with TRBD1 identical over 7 bases. The CDR3 length is 13 residues. The V gene end was trimmed by 6 bases and the J gene end by 7 bases; junction bases not matched to a gene: 5. Germline lookup yields CDR1 SNHLY and CDR2 FYNNEI. The CDR3 nucleotides are TGTGCCAGCAGCGCAGACAGGGCTGAAAAACTGTTTTTT. It is translated as CASSADRAEKLFF.

The DNA for the CDR3 is TGTGCCAGCAGCCTCGGGCAGACAGGGCAGGCTTTCTTT. Its protein product is CASSLGQTGQAFF. The rearrangement uses TRBV7-3 and TRBJ1-1; TRBD1 matches at 7 bases. V lost 5 bases to trimming and J lost 11 bases; unmatched junction nucleotides: 11. CDR3 length equals 13 residues. In germline, CDR1 is SGHTA, CDR2 FQGTGA.

This sequence joins TRBV25-1 and TRBJ1-4; no reliable D call. Between the trimmed V and J ends, which lost 1 base and 8 bases, there was a span of 17 bases. The CDR3 has 16 residues. Germline CDR1 MGHDK, CDR2 SYGVNS. The CDR3 DNA is TGTGCCAGCAGTGAATCCCGCAACCTGGTCGGGGAAAAACTGTTTTTT. Amino acid sequence: CASSESRNLVGEKLFF. The complete variable domain, with remaining parts taken from reference TRBV25-1 and TRBJ1-4, reads EADIYQTPRYLVIGTGKKITLECSQTMGHDKMYWYQQDPGMELHLIHYSYGVNSTEKGDLSSESTVSRIRTEHFPLTLESARPSHTSQYLCASSESRNLVGEKLFFGSGTQLSVL.

The chain carries TRBV6-5 and TRBJ2-7; 7 bases are shared with TRBD1. This CDR3 comprises 12 residues. Germline CDR1 and CDR2: MNHEY and SVGAGI. The junction had 3 bases not matched to a gene; V was cut back by 5 bases and J by 5 bases. The DNA of the CDR3 is TGTGCCAGCAGTCTAACAGGGGACGAGCAGTACTTC. Translation gives CASSLTGDEQYF.

The rearrangement uses TRBV6-5 and TRBJ2-7; D not certain. This CDR3 is built from 11 residues. Germline V lookup: CDR1 MNHEY, CDR2 SVGAGI. The V end was cut by 6 bases, the J end by 5 bases, with 8 bases between. The CDR3 here is CASRNGHEQYF. The CDR3 nucleotides read TGTGCCAGCAGGAATGGGCACGAGCAGTACTTC.

A few counts support this clone. The chain has TRBV27 and TRBJ2-7; 8 bases fit TRBD1. The CDR3 loop spans 17 amino acids. Germline CDR1 reads MNHEY; CDR2 reads SMNVEV (reference sequence). The junction had 14 bases not matched to a gene; V was cut back by 5 bases and J by 2 bases. DNA of the CDR3: TGTGCCAGCAGTCTTGCCGGAGCAGGACAGGGCGCCTACGAGCAGTACTTC. It translates to CASSLAGAGQGAYEQYF.